Below, one TCR beta chain is given with its context. Its antigen is as yet unknown. The data originate from a study of T cells after yellow fever vaccination. Study-level information: SMART-Seq v4 Ultra Low Input served to prepare low-cell-number fractions.

General study results and limits: A small proportion of clonotypes was detected in both the CD4 and CD8 compartments.

V lost 5 bases and J 5 bases, leaving 13 bases between the germline ends. Germline V gives CDR1 SGHTA, CDR2 FQGNSA. The CDR3 extends over 14 amino acids. In TCRdb, the 5' RACE reads were re-called with MiXCR into one record per CDR3 protein. The data show 620,000 or so distinct CDR3 sequences, with 12% seen just once and 15% held by the top ten. The chain combines TRBV7-2 with TRBJ2-1; unclear D gene. The sequencing here drew on PBMCs, taken on the day of the yellow fever booster vaccination. This receptor was obtained from a man younger than 45 who received the YFV17D yellow fever vaccine. CDR3 protein: CASSRPPSDNEQFF. The CDR3, as DNA: TGTGCCAGCAGCCGACCGCCATCAGACAATGAGCAGTTCTTC.